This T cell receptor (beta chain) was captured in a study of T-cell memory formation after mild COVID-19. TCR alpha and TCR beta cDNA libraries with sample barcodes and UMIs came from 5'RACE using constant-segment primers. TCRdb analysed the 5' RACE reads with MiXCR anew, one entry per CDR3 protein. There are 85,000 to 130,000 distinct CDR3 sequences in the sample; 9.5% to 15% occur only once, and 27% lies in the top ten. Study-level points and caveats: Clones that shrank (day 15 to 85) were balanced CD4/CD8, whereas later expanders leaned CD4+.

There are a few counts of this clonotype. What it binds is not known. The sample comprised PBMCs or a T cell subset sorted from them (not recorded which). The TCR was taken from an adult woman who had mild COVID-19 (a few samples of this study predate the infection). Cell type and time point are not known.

In nucleotides, the CDR3 is TGTGCCAGCAGCTTAGAAAATACGGCCTACGAGCAGTACTTC. This encodes CASSLENTAYEQYF. The chain employs TRBV11-2 and TRBJ2-7; no clear D. The CDR3 is 14 amino acids. Trimming took 0 bases from V and 2 from J, leaving 8 bases between them. The germline gives CDR1 SGHAT, CDR2 FQNNGV.